These T cell receptor beta chains were read from a single sample in a study of shared clonotypes between healthy human individuals. TCRdb's copy holds only in-frame clones and misses some; the assay was immunoSEQ multiplex PCR. Of about 2.1 million clones in the sample, approximately 94% were seen once. The sequencing sample was made of naive CD8+ T cells from PBMCs. These receptors were obtained from a man aged 18 to 30 in good health. Some clones in this sample may be carry-over from other donors' samples. Both conserved end residues are part of each CDR3. Fields, in order: D gene, clone size, V gene, J gene, CDR3 protein, CDR3 DNA. D genes are given only for firm matches. Expanded clones get a size class; other rows say once, few or many, or leave the size out.

>-|-|TRBV19|TRBJ1-1
CASSGDALGPMNTEAFF
TGTGCCAGTAGTGGGGACGCCCTGGGACCCATGAACACTGAAGCTTTCTTT
>-|-|TRBV4-1|TRBJ2-2
CASSQDRGMNTGELFF
TGCGCCAGCAGCCAAGATCGGGGTATGAACACCGGGGAGCTGTTTTTT
>-|-|TRBV5-4|TRBJ2-5
CASSLGKGGQETQYF
TGTGCCAGCAGCTTGGGGAAAGGTGGCCAAGAGACCCAGTACTTC
>-|-|TRBV10-1|TRBJ2-3
CASSDIVGHSTDTQYF
TGCGCCAGCAGTGACATCGTCGGGCACAGCACAGATACGCAGTATTTT
>-|-|TRBV6-5|TRBJ2-2
CASSPVHGRAGELFF
TGTGCCAGCAGCCCAGTCCACGGTAGGGCCGGGGAGCTGTTTTTT
>TRBD1|-|TRBV6-5|TRBJ1-2
CASSYSEGGKGYTF
TGTGCCAGCAGTTACTCAGAAGGGGGCAAAGGCTACACCTTC
>-|-|TRBV27|TRBJ2-6
CASSSLGGPGIGANVLTF
TGTGCCAGCTCCTCACTGGGGGGCCCGGGGATTGGGGCCAACGTCCTGACTTTC
>TRBD1|-|TRBV4-1|TRBJ2-1
CASSQATGGNEQFF
TGCGCCAGCAGCCAAGCGACAGGGGGCAATGAGCAGTTCTTC
>-|few|TRBV27|TRBJ1-1
CASSLRARTEAFF
TGTGCCAGCAGTTTACGGGCGAGGACTGAAGCTTTCTTT
>TRBD1|-|TRBV11-1|TRBJ2-3
CASSPNRGRGGDTQYF
TGTGCCAGCAGCCCGAACAGGGGGCGCGGGGGAGATACGCAGTATTTT
>-|-|TRBV5-1|TRBJ2-1
CASSGARGNEQFF
TGCGCCAGCAGCGGGGCTAGAGGGAATGAGCAGTTCTTC
>-|-|TRBV5-1|TRBJ2-7
CASSLEAEQYF
TGCGCCAGCAGCTTGGAAGCCGAGCAGTACTTC
>TRBD2|-|TRBV27|TRBJ2-1
CASQRGGSYNEQFF
TGTGCCAGCCAACGCGGGGGCTCCTACAATGAGCAGTTCTTC
>-|-|TRBV30|TRBJ2-1
CAEGTYNEQFF
TGTGCAGAGGGGACCTACAATGAGCAGTTCTTC
>-|-|TRBV30|TRBJ2-2
CAWSTQDPISGELFF
TGTGCCTGGAGTACCCAGGACCCAATTTCCGGGGAGCTGTTTTTT
>-|-|TRBV29-1|TRBJ1-2
CSVRLAAPYGYTF
TGCAGCGTTAGGTTGGCGGCCCCGTATGGCTACACCTTC
>TRBD2|-|TRBV5-1|TRBJ2-1
CASSLGGTSGVYNEQFF
TGCGCCAGCAGCTTGGGCGGGACTAGCGGGGTTTACAATGAGCAGTTCTTC
>-|-|TRBV4-2|TRBJ1-5
CASSPLVGSNQPQHF
TGTGCCAGCAGCCCCCTCGTCGGTAGCAATCAGCCCCAGCATTTT
>-|-|TRBV15|TRBJ2-1
CAAGVPGAGYNEQFF
TGTGCCGCGGGTGTTCCAGGGGCAGGCTACAATGAGCAGTTCTTC
>-|once|TRBV9|TRBJ1-1
CASSLLGVTEAFF
TGTGCCAGCTCCCTGTTGGGCGTAACTGAAGCTTTCTTT
>TRBD2|-|TRBV7-9|TRBJ2-3
CASSLKRRLAGEADTQYF
TGTGCCAGCAGCTTAAAGCGACGGTTGGCGGGAGAGGCAGATACGCAGTATTTT
>TRBD1|few|TRBV2|TRBJ1-2
CARRDRGGGYTF
TGTGCCCGCCGGGACAGGGGAGGTGGCTACACCTTC
>-|-|TRBV6-1|TRBJ1-5
CASSLGYQPQHF
TGTGCCAGCAGTCTAGGGTATCAGCCCCAGCATTTT
>-|few|TRBV4-1|TRBJ1-4
CASSQYSSEGLFF
TGCGCCAGCAGCCAATATTCTTCAGAAGGACTGTTTTTT
>TRBD2|-|TRBV7-9|TRBJ2-1
CASSPTSGSRNEQFF
TGTGCCAGCAGCCCCACTAGCGGGAGTAGAAATGAGCAGTTCTTC
>-|-|TRBV20-1|TRBJ1-2
CSARGGGYTF
TGCAGTGCTAGAGGTGGGGGCTACACCTTC
>-|-|TRBV19|TRBJ1-1
CASTQGVMNTEAFF
TGTGCCAGTACCCAAGGGGTAATGAACACTGAAGCTTTCTTT
>-|-|TRBV7-9|TRBJ1-2
CASSPPTGRDGYTF
TGTGCCAGCAGCCCTCCGACAGGTCGTGATGGCTACACCTTC
>-|-|TRBV14|TRBJ2-7
CASSQDGPRAYEQYF
TGTGCCAGCAGCCAAGATGGTCCCAGGGCCTACGAGCAGTACTTC